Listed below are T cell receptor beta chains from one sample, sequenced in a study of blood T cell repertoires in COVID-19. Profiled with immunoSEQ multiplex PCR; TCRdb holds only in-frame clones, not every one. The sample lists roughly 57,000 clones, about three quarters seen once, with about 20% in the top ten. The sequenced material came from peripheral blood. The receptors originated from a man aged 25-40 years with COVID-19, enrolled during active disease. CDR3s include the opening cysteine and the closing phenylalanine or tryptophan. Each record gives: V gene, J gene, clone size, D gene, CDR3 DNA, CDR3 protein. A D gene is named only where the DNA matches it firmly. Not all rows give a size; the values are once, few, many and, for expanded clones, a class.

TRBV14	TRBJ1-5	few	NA	TGTGCCAGCAGCCAAGATCGAACAGGGAAAGGTAGCAATCAGCCCCAGCATTTT	CASSQDRTGKGSNQPQHF
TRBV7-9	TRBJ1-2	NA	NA	TGTGCCAGCAGCGAGGGAACAATTTTTTTTCCTTATGGCTACACCTTC	CASSEGTIFFPYGYTF
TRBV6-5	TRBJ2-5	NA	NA	TGTGCCAGCAGTTACTCCCCCCGTGAGACCCAGTACTTC	CASSYSPRETQYF
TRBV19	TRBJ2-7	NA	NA	TGTGCCAGTAGTATAGGCAATTGGCCGAATAACGAGCAGTACTTC	CASSIGNWPNNEQYF
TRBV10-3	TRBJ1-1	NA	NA	TGTGCCACCCGGACCCAGGGCCTTCCTGAAGCTTTCTTT	CATRTQGLPEAFF
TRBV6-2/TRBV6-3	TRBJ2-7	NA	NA	TGTGCCAGCAGTTACTCGGACAGCTTCTACGAGCAGTACTTC	CASSYSDSFYEQYF
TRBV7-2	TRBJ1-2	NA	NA	TGTGCCAGCAGCTTAGGAAGGAGGAGGTCTAACTATGGCTACACCTTC	CASSLGRRRSNYGYTF
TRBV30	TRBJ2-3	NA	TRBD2	TGTGCCTGGAGTGTCTCGGGAGGTAAAGATACGCAGTATTTT	CAWSVSGGKDTQYF
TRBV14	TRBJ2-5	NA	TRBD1	TGTGCCAGCAGCCCGCGCCGGGGACAGGTCCAGGAGACCCAGTACTTC	CASSPRRGQVQETQYF
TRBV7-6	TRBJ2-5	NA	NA	TGTGCCAGCAGCTCCAGCCAAGAGACCCAGTACTTC	CASSSSQETQYF
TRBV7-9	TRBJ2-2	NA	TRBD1	TGTGCCAGCAGCGTCGGGACAGGGCCGGGGGAGCTGTTTTTT	CASSVGTGPGELFF
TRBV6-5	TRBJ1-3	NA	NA	TGTGCCAGTACAGGGCGCTCTGGAAACACCATATATTTT	CASTGRSGNTIYF
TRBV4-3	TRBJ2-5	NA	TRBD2	TGCGCCAGCAGCCAAGTTCTGCGGGGGGGCCAAGAGACCCAGTACTTC	CASSQVLRGGQETQYF
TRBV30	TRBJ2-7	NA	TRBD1	TGTGCCTTGACCGGGACAGGAACCTACGAGCAGTACTTC	CALTGTGTYEQYF
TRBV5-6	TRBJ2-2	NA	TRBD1	TGTGCCAGCAGCCCAAGACAGGGGATTACCGGGGAGCTGTTTTTT	CASSPRQGITGELFF
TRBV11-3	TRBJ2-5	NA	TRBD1	TGTGCCAGCAGCCCTTACCGGACAGGGCGGGAGACCCAGTACTTC	CASSPYRTGRETQYF
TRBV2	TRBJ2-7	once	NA	TGTGCCAGCAGTGAGACACCTTACGAGCAGTACTTC	CASSETPYEQYF
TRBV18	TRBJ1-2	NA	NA	TGTGCCAGCTCACCAGGGGGCAACTATGGCTACACCTTC	CASSPGGNYGYTF
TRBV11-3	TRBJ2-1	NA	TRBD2	TGTGCCAGCACCGTAACTAGCGACCCCTACAATGAGCAGTTCTTC	CASTVTSDPYNEQFF
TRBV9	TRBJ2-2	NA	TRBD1	TGTGCCAGCACCCGGACAGGGGGCACCGGGGAGCTGTTTTTT	CASTRTGGTGELFF
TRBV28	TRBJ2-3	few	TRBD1	TGTGCCAGCAGGGGACAGTGGGTAGATACGCAGTATTTT	CASRGQWVDTQYF
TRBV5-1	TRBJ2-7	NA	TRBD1	TGCGCCAGCAGCCTAGGACAGGGGGCGACGTATGAGCAGTACTTC	CASSLGQGATYEQYF
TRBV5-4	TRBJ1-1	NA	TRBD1	TGTGCCAGCAGCTCATGGACAGGGATAGACACTGAAGCTTTCTTT	CASSSWTGIDTEAFF
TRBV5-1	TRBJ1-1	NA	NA	TGCGCCAGCAGCTTGGCTGCAGGCGCATATGAAGCTTTCTTT	CASSLAAGAYEAFF
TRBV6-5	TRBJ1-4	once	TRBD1	TGTGCCAGCATCAAGGACAGGGGTAATGAAAAACTGTTTTTT	CASIKDRGNEKLFF
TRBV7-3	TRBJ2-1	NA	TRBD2	TGTGCCAGCAGCCGCCGGGGGAGCGGGGGAAGGGGTGAGCAGTTCTTC	CASSRRGSGGRGEQFF
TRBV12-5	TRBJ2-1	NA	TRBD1	TGTGCTAGTGGTTTAGATACCGGGACAGGGTACTACAATGAGCAGTTCTTC	CASGLDTGTGYYNEQFF
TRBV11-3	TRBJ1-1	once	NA	TGTGCCAGCAGCCGGGGGTCTGAAGCTTTCTTT	CASSRGSEAFF
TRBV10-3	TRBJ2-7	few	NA	TGTGCCATCAGTGAGCAACAAGGAAGGACTCTCCTCGACGAGCAGTACTTC	CAISEQQGRTLLDEQYF
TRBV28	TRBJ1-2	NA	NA	TGTGCCAGCAGTTTCATCAGCTTCGGGGAGGGCTACACCTTC	CASSFISFGEGYTF
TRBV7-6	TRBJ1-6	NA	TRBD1	TGTGCCAGCAGCGCGACGGACAGGGGAGGAGAATCACCCCTCCACTTT	CASSATDRGGESPLHF